The rows below give T cell receptor beta chains drawn from one sample of a study of response to subunit inactivated influenza vaccine. TCRdb analysed the RT-PCR reads with MiXCR anew, one entry per CDR3 protein. Found here are around 200,000 distinct CDR3 sequences, about an eighth of them singletons; the top ten hold about 31%. The same data also went into a second study, on T cells expressing NK-cell markers.

The starting material was CD8+ T cells sorted from PBMCs, obtained approximately 12 days after vaccination. The source of these receptors is a man in his forties or fifties who received an inactivated influenza vaccine. Each CDR3 is given with its conserved first and last residue. The D gene is left open where the match is weak. Size values are once, few and many counts, or a class for expanded clones, and some rows have none.

clone_size j_call v_call d_call cdr3_nt cdr3_aa
. TRBJ2-7 TRBV28 . TGTGCCAGCAGTTTTGTTCAGGGGCCCTCCTACGAGCAGTACTTC CASSFVQGPSYEQYF
. TRBJ2-1 TRBV9 . TGTGCCAGCAGCGTAGGGAGTAACTCCTACAATGAGCAGTTCTTC CASSVGSNSYNEQFF
. TRBJ2-1 TRBV18 . TGTGCCAGCTCACACGCTGAGGAGAATCAGCAGTTCTTC CASSHAEENQQFF
many TRBJ2-3 TRBV4-3 TRBD2 TGCGCCAGCAGCCGTGGGGGGGACCACATAGATACGCAGTATTTT CASSRGGDHIDTQYF
few TRBJ2-3 TRBV7-9 . TGTGCCAGCAGCTTAGTTAGGGAGGCGGATACGCAGTATTTT CASSLVREADTQYF
. TRBJ2-7 TRBV4-1 . TGCGCCAGCAGCCCATCGAGGACCTACGAGCAGTACTTC CASSPSRTYEQYF
few TRBJ1-2 TRBV12-3/TRBV12-4 TRBD1 TGTGCCAGCAGTCGACGACAGGGAAACTATGGCTACACCTTC CASSRRQGNYGYTF
. TRBJ2-1 TRBV4-3 TRBD2 TGCGCCAGCAGCCATCTCATTGAAGCTAGCGGGAGGTATAATGAGCAGTTCTTC CASSHLIEASGRYNEQFF
. TRBJ2-3 TRBV2 TRBD2 TGTGCCACCCGACTAGCGAGGGTCACAGATACGCAGTATTTT CATRLARVTDTQYF
many TRBJ2-1 TRBV29-1 . TGCAGCGTTGTTTTCCAGTACTTGGGGGGTGAGCAGTTCTTC CSVVFQYLGGEQFF
few TRBJ2-1 TRBV5-1 . TGCGCCAGCAGCTTGGTATCCCCGGACCCCGGCAATGAGCAGTTCTTC CASSLVSPDPGNEQFF
. TRBJ2-7 TRBV27 . TGTGCCAGCTCAGCCGGCAGGGGAGGGTACGAGCAGTACTTC CASSAGRGGYEQYF
. TRBJ1-1 TRBV9 . TGTGCCAGCAGCCCCGACGGAGGGTCGAACACTGAAGCTTTCTTT CASSPDGGSNTEAFF
. TRBJ2-1 TRBV5-6 TRBD2 TGTGCCAGCAGCTTGTCGAGACTAGCGGGCACGACGGATGAGCAGTTCTTC CASSLSRLAGTTDEQFF
many TRBJ2-3 TRBV7-9 TRBD2 TGTGCCAGCAGCTTTCCTAGCGGGGATAGCACAGATACGCAGTATTTT CASSFPSGDSTDTQYF
few TRBJ2-7 TRBV4-3 . TGCGCCAGCAGCCAAGAGTCGGGTTGGGTATACGAGCAGTACTTC CASSQESGWVYEQYF
. TRBJ1-1 TRBV20-1 . TGCAGTGCTAGAGATGTTATGGGTCGTACTGAAGCTTTCTTT CSARDVMGRTEAFF
. TRBJ1-2 TRBV7-8 . TGTGCCAGCAGCTTACCGTCTTCCGTTTCCATTGCAAACGGCTATGGCTACACCTTC CASSLPSSVSIANGYGYTF
once TRBJ1-2 TRBV13 . TGTGTCAGCAGCTTAGGCTCCTTCGTTGGTACGGATAACTATGGCTACACCTTC CVSSLGSFVGTDNYGYTF
few TRBJ2-1 TRBV28 TRBD2 TGTGCCAGCAGTAATGGACTAGCGGACGATGAGCAGTTCTTC CASSNGLADDEQFF
many TRBJ1-2 TRBV12-3/TRBV12-4 . TGTGCCAGCAGTTTCGTCGGGGTGTCGTATGGCTACACCTTC CASSFVGVSYGYTF
. TRBJ2-7 TRBV30 . TGTGCCTGGAGTAACCTTGGGGGGAATATGAACGAGCAGTACTTC CAWSNLGGNMNEQYF
. TRBJ2-3 TRBV7-2 TRBD1 TGTGCCAGCAGCTCCGACAGGGGGCGTTGGGATACGCAGTATTTT CASSSDRGRWDTQYF
. TRBJ2-1 TRBV18 TRBD2 TGTGCCAGCTCACCACTTTTTGGAGCGGGAGGGCCCGATGAGCAGTTCTTC CASSPLFGAGGPDEQFF
. TRBJ2-1 TRBV7-9 . TGTGCCAGCAGCCCCCCGGGCAGCACCTACAATGAGCAGTTCTTC CASSPPGSTYNEQFF
. TRBJ2-7 TRBV4-2 . TGTGCCAGCAGCCAAGTCAGGGACGGCAACTACGAGCAGTACTTC CASSQVRDGNYEQYF
. TRBJ2-5 TRBV3-1 . TGTGCCAGCAGCCAAGATTGGGAAAAAGAGACCCAGTACTTC CASSQDWEKETQYF
few TRBJ2-1 TRBV7-8 TRBD2 TGTGCCAGCAGCTCCACATCCTCCGTAGCGGGGGTCTGGAATGAGCAGTTCTTC CASSSTSSVAGVWNEQFF
once TRBJ2-1 TRBV10-3 TRBD2 TGTGCCACTACTAGCGGGGGGGCCAATGAGCAGTTCTTC CATTSGGANEQFF
. TRBJ2-1 TRBV7-3 TRBD1 TGTGCCAGCAGCGTAGGGGGCATTCGCTTGGGGCACAATGAGCAGTTCTTC CASSVGGIRLGHNEQFF
. TRBJ2-7 TRBV7-9 TRBD2 TGTGCCAGCAGCTTAAGCGGGGGAATCTACGAGCAGTACTTC CASSLSGGIYEQYF
. TRBJ2-2 TRBV7-8 . TGTGCCAGCAGGGAACGAGGCACCGGGGAGCTGTTTTTT CASRERGTGELFF
few TRBJ1-2 TRBV7-9 . TGTGCCAGCACAACCCCTACGACACATCTCTCTAACTATGGCTACACCTTC CASTTPTTHLSNYGYTF
. TRBJ2-2 TRBV12-3/TRBV12-4 . TGTGCCAGCAGTTTGGAACGTGACACGACGAGGACCGGGGAGCTGTTTTTT CASSLERDTTRTGELFF
many TRBJ1-4 TRBV11-2 TRBD1 TGTGCCAGCAGCCAATCGACAGGGACTAATGAAAAACTGTTTTTT CASSQSTGTNEKLFF
few TRBJ2-7 TRBV4-1 TRBD1 TGCGCCAGCAGCCAAACAGGGGGCTGGAGCTCCTACGAGCAGTACTTC CASSQTGGWSSYEQYF